This TCR beta chain is drawn from a study of T-cell reconstitution after alpha-beta-depleted transplantation in children. Findings and limits, study-wide: It was reported that alpha-beta T cells came from several hundred expanded graft clones (about two months after transplant). Elevated TCRbeta diversity at day 60 was traced, in some patients, to surviving recipient T cells and thymic progenitors. A year had passed since transplant, and T-cell counts and diversity by then came mostly from newly produced T cells.

A single count supports this clonotype. The target antigen is unknown. It may be a read error: a sequence one base away is much more abundant. Unique molecular identifiers featured in how the TCRbeta library was prepared. MiXCR, applied by TCRdb to the PCR reads, yields one record per CDR3 protein. The sample contains about 300,000 distinct CDR3 sequences, around 7.3% of which appear only once. Germline loops: CDR1 SQVTM, CDR2 ANQGSEA. After removal of 6 bases from V and 2 bases from J, the junction contained 12 bases not matched to a gene. The CDR3 sequence is 16 residues long. The rearrangement uses TRBV29-1 and TRBJ2-2, with TRBD2 matching over 7 bases. This clonotype was obtained from a female patient aged 2-15 years who had a stem cell transplant for Fanconi anemia, so the T cells may come from the graft donor. The sample consisted of peripheral blood, taken 360 days after TCRalphabeta/CD19-depleted stem cell transplant. The CDR3 loop reads CSVKRGGSANTGELFF. In DNA form, the CDR3 reads TGCAGCGTCAAAAGGGGCGGGAGTGCCAACACCGGGGAGCTGTTTTTT.